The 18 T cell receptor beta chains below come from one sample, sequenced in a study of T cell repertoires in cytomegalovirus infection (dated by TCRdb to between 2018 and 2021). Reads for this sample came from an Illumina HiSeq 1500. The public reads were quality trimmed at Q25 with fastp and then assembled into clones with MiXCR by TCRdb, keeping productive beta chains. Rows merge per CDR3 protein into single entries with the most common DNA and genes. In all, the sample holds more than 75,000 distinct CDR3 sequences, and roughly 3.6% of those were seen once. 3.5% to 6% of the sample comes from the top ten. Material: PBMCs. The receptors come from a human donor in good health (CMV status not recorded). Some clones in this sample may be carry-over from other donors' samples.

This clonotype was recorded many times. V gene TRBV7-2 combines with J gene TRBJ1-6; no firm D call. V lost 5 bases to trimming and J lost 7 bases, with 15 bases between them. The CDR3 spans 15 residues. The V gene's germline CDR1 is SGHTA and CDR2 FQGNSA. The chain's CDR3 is CASSQPGRRNSPLHF. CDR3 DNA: TGTGCCAGCAGCCAACCGGGGAGGAGGAATTCACCCCTCCACTTT.

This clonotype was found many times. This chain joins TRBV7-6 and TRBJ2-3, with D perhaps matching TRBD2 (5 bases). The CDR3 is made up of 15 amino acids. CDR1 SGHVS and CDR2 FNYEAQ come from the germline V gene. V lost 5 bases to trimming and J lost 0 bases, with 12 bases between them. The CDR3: CASSPMDFSTDTQYF. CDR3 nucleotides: TGTGCCAGCAGCCCAATGGACTTTAGCACAGATACGCAGTATTTT.

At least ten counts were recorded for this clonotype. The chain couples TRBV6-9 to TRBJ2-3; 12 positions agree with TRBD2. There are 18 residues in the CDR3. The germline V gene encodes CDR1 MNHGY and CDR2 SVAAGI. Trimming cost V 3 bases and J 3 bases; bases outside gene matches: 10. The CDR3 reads CASSYGGLAGKGTDTQYF. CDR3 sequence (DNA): TGTGCCAGCAGTTACGGAGGACTAGCGGGGAAAGGAACAGATACGCAGTATTTT.

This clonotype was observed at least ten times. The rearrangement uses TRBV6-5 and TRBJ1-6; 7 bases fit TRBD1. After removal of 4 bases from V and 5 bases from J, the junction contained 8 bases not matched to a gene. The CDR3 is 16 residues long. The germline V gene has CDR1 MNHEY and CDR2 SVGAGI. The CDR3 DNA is TGTGCCAGCAGTTTTATCCCCGGGACAGATAATTCACCCCTCCACTTT. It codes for CASSFIPGTDNSPLHF.

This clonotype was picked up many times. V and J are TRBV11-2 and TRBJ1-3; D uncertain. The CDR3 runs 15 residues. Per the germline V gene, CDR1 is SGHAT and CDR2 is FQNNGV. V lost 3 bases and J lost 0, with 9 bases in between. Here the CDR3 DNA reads TGTGCCAGCAGCTTCGCTGGGAGCTCTGGAAACACCATATATTTT. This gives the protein CASSFAGSSGNTIYF.

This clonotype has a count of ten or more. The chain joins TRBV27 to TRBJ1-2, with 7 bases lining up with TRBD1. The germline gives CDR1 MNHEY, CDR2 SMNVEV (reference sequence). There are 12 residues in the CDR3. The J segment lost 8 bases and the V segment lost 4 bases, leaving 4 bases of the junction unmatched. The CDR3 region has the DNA TGTGCCAGCAGTTCAACAGGGGAGGGCTACACCTTC. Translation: CASSSTGEGYTF.

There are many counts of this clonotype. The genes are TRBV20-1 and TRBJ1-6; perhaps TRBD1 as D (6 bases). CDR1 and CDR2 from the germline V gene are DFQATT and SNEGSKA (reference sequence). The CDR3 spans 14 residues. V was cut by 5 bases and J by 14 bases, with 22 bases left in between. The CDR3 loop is CSAEIQGRKVALHF. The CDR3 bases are TGCAGTGCTGAAATCCAGGGGAGAAAGGTAGCCCTCCACTTT.

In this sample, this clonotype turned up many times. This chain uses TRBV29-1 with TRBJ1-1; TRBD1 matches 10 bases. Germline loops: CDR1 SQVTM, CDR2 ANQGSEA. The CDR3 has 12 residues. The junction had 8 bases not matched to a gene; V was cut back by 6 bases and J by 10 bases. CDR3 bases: TGCAGCGTCGAGAGGACAGGGGGTTTAGCTTTCTTT. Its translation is CSVERTGGLAFF.

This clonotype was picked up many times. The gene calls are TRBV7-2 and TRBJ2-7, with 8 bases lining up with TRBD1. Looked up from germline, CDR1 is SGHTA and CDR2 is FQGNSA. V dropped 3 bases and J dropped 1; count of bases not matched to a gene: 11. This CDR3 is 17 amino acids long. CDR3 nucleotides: TGTGCCAGCAGCTTTAAGACAGGGGTTTTCCCTTCCTACGAGCAGTACTTC. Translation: CASSFKTGVFPSYEQYF.

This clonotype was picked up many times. The CDR3: CASRPGVNPTDTQYF. DNA for the CDR3: TGTGCCAGTAGACCGGGAGTGAATCCCACAGATACGCAGTATTTT. V is TRBV19 and J is TRBJ2-3, with a possible D match to TRBD2 (6 bases). V was trimmed by 6 bases and J by 2 bases, leaving 15 bases between them. The CDR3 runs 15 residues. Germline loops: CDR1 LNHDA, CDR2 SQIVND (reference sequence). Filled out from reference TRBV19 and TRBJ2-3, the complete variable domain reads DGGITQSPKYLFRKEGQNVTLSCEQNLNHDAMYWYRQDPGQGLRLIYYSQIVNDFQKGDIAEGYSVSREKKESFPLTVTSAQKNPTAFYLCASRPGVNPTDTQYFGPGTRLTVL.

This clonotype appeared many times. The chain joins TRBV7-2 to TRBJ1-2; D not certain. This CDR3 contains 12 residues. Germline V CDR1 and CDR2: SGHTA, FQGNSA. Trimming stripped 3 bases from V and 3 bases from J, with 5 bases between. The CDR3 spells CASSFGDYGYTF. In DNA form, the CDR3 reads TGTGCCAGCAGCTTTGGGGACTATGGCTACACCTTC.

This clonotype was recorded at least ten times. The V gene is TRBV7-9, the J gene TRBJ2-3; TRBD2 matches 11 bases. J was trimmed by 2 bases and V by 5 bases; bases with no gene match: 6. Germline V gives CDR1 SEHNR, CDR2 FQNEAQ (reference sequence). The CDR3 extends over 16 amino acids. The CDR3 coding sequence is TGTGCCAGCAGCACAACTAGCGGGGGTTTCACAGATACGCAGTATTTT. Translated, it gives CASSTTSGGFTDTQYF.

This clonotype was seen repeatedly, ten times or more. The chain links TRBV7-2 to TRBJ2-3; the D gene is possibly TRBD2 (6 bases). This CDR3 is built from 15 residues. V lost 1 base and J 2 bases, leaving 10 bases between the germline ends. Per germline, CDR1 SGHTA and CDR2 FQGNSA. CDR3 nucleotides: TGTGCCAGCAGCTTAGGCGGGGCCTACACAGATACGCAGTATTTT. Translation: CASSLGGAYTDTQYF.

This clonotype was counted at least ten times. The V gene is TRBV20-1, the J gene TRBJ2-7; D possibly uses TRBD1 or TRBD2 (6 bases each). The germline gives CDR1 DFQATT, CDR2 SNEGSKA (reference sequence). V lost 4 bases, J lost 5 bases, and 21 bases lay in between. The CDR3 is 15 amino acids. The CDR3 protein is CSATRKGDSWDEQYF. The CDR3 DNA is TGCAGTGCTACACGAAAGGGGGACTCCTGGGACGAGCAGTACTTC.

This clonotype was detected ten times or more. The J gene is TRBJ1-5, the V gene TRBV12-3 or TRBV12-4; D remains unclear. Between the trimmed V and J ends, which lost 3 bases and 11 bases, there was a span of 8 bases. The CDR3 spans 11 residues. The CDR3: CASSFSDAQHF. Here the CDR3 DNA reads TGTGCCAGCAGTTTCTCGGACGCCCAGCATTTT.

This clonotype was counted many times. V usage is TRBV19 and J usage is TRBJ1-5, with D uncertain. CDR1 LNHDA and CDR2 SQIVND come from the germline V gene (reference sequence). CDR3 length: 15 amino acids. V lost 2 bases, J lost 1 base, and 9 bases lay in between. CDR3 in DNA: TGTGCCAGTAGTATAAACGACATGAGCAATCAGCCCCAGCATTTT. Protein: CASSINDMSNQPQHF. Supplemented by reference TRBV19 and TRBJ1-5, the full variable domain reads DGGITQSPKYLFRKEGQNVTLSCEQNLNHDAMYWYRQDPGQGLRLIYYSQIVNDFQKGDIAEGYSVSREKKESFPLTVTSAQKNPTAFYLCASSINDMSNQPQHFGDGTRLSIL.

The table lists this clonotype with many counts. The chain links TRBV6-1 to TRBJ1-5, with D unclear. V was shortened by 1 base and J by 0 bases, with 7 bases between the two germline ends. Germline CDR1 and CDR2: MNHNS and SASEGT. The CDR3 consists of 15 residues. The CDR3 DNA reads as TGTGCCAGCAGTGAAGGGCGGATTAGCAATCAGCCCCAGCATTTT. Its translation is CASSEGRISNQPQHF.

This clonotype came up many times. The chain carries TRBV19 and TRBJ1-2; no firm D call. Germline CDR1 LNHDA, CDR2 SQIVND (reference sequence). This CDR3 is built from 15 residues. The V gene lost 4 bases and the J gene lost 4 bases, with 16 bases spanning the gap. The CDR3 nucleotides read TGTGCCAGTAGTACGACACGGGCAGCGATCTATGGCTACACCTTC. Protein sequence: CASSTTRAAIYGYTF.